The 30 T cell receptor beta chains below all came from one sample that was sequenced in a study of blood T cell repertoires in COVID-19. Using immunoSEQ multiplex PCR, the repertoire was profiled, and TCRdb retains in-frame clones only, with some absent. The sample contains around 50,000 clones, about nine tenths of which appear only once. Sample: peripheral blood. The source is a man aged 60-69 years with active or convalescent COVID-19.

This chain links TRBV7-9 with TRBJ1-4, with D possibly matching TRBD1 (6 bases). There are 14 residues in the CDR3. The V end was cut by 5 bases, the J end by 6 bases, with 13 bases between. In germline, CDR1 is SEHNR, CDR2 FQNEAQ (reference sequence). In DNA form, the CDR3 reads TGTGCCAGCAGCCGCTCAGGGGCCGATGAAAAACTGTTTTTT. Amino acids: CASSRSGADEKLFF. Full variable domain (missing parts from reference TRBV7-9 and TRBJ1-4): DTGVSQNPRHKITKRGQNVTFRCDPISEHNRLYWYRQTLGQGPEFLTYFQNEAQLEKSRLLSDRFSAERPKGSFSTLEIQRTEQGDSAMYLCASSRSGADEKLFFGSGTQLSVL.

In this sample, this clone turned up a few times. This chain connects TRBV10-3 to TRBJ1-1; D perhaps matches TRBD1 (6 bases). Germline loops: CDR1 ENHRY, CDR2 SYGVKD. With 0 bases removed from V and 3 bases from J, the gap between germline ends came to 11 bases. The CDR3 sequence is 15 residues long. The CDR3 sequence is CAISESGGQDTEAFF. CDR3 in DNA: TGTGCCATCAGTGAGTCGGGGGGGCAGGACACTGAAGCTTTCTTT.

The chain joins TRBV24-1 to TRBJ2-5; D is possibly TRBD2 (6 bases). Germline V gene sequence: CDR1 KGHDR, CDR2 SFDVKD. V was shortened by 0 bases and J by 4 bases, with 11 bases between the two germline ends. The CDR3 contains 15 residues. DNA of the CDR3: TGTGCCACCAGTGATTTGCGGGGGACGGTAGAGACCCAGTACTTC. Translating gives CATSDLRGTVETQYF.

The genes are TRBV27 and TRBJ1-2; 9 bases fit TRBD1. J gave up 8 bases and V 4 bases, and 5 bases lay outside the gene matches. The CDR3 consists of 13 residues. Germline V CDR1 and CDR2: MNHEY, SMNVEV (reference sequence). CDR3 DNA sequence: TGTGCCAGCAGTTCCACAGGGGGCTACGGCTACACCTTC. It specifies CASSSTGGYGYTF.

The genes are TRBV5-1 and TRBJ1-1; 8 bases line up with TRBD1. The germline V gene encodes CDR1 SGHRS and CDR2 YFSETQ. V shed 4 bases, J shed 4 bases, and the junction held 6 bases outside the gene matches. The CDR3 totals 14 residues. CDR3 in amino acids: CASSRSTGGTEAFF. DNA for the CDR3: TGCGCCAGCAGCCGCTCCACAGGGGGCACTGAAGCTTTCTTT.

The chain links TRBV7-8 to TRBJ2-1; D is unresolved. Germline CDR1 and CDR2: SGHVS and FQNEAQ. V was trimmed by 7 bases and J by 2 bases, leaving 30 bases between them. The length of the CDR3 is 20 residues. Here the CDR3 DNA reads TGTGCCAGCACCCAAGCTCCCGATAACGCTGCTCAGGTTACCTACAATGAGCAGTTCTTC. This codes for CASTQAPDNAAQVTYNEQFF.

The DNA of the CDR3 is TGTGCCAGCAGCGCAGTGACAGATACGCAGTATTTT. Encoded protein: CASSAVTDTQYF. The rearrangement links TRBV9 to TRBJ2-3; D gene ambiguous. Germline CDR1 and CDR2: SGDLS and YYNGEE. V was pared by 3 bases and J by 3 bases, with 5 bases between. The CDR3 has 12 residues.

This clone is medium-sized. V usage is TRBV9 and J usage is TRBJ1-3; D might be TRBD1 (5 bases). This CDR3 spans 14 amino acids. Trimming removed 6 bases from V and 1 base from J, with 11 bases in between. The V gene's germline CDR1 is SGDLS and CDR2 YYNGEE. CDR3 coding DNA: TGTGCCAGCAACCCCGGGGGGTCTGGAAACACCATATATTTT. Translated: CASNPGGSGNTIYF.

The chain couples TRBV29-1 to TRBJ2-7; perhaps TRBD1 as D (5 bases). CDR1 SQVTM and CDR2 ANQGSEA come from the germline V gene. The CDR3 consists of 13 residues. The V and J ends lost 5 bases and 2 bases respectively, with 13 bases between them. The DNA for the CDR3 is TGCAGCGTTCGTACAGGAAAAACCTACGAGCAGTACTTC. Protein sequence: CSVRTGKTYEQYF.

This clone occurred once. V and J are TRBV5-1 and TRBJ1-1, with D unresolved. The V end lost 3 bases, the J end lost 7 bases, and 13 bases lay between the germline ends. Germline CDR1 reads SGHRS; CDR2 reads YFSETQ. The length of the CDR3 is 13 residues. CDR3 coding DNA: TGCGCCAGCAGCTCCTCAGGAGGAAGTGAAGCTTTCTTT. Protein sequence: CASSSSGGSEAFF.

The chain is built from TRBV5-4 and TRBJ2-3; D uncertain. Germline V gene sequence: CDR1 SGHNT, CDR2 YYREEE (reference sequence). The CDR3 length is 14 residues. V gave up 0 bases and J gave up 0 bases, with 5 bases separating them. The CDR3 protein is CASSLVLSTDTQYF. For the CDR3, the DNA is TGTGCCAGCAGCTTGGTACTGAGCACAGATACGCAGTATTTT.

V is TRBV18 and J is TRBJ1-4; D uncertain. The CDR3 runs to 15 residues. Germline CDR1 KGHSH, CDR2 LQKENI. Between the trimmed V and J ends, which lost 2 bases and 0 bases, there was a span of 7 bases. This CDR3 reads CASSPERTTNEKLFF. The CDR3, as DNA: TGTGCCAGCTCACCAGAGAGAACAACTAATGAAAAACTGTTTTTT.

V gene TRBV5-1 combines with J gene TRBJ2-7; TRBD2 is a possible D gene (6 bases). CDR1 is SGHRS, CDR2 YFSETQ, per germline. The CDR3 consists of 14 residues. The V end lost 1 base, the J end lost 4 bases, and 12 bases lay between the germline ends. CDR3 DNA: TGCGCCAGCAGCTTGTCGGGGGTGGAGTACGAGCAGTACTTC. This gives the protein CASSLSGVEYEQYF. The variable domain in full, completed from reference TRBV5-1 and TRBJ2-7, reads KAGVTQTPRYLIKTRGQQVTLSCSPISGHRSVSWYQQTPGQGLQFLFEYFSETQRNKGNFPGRFSGRQFSNSRSEMNVSTLELGDSALYLCASSLSGVEYEQYFGPGTRLTVT.

This chain links TRBV7-2 with TRBJ2-7, with 8 bases lining up with TRBD1. This CDR3 has 14 residues. J lost 3 bases, V lost 5 bases, and 6 bases had no gene match. The germline V gene has CDR1 SGHTA and CDR2 FQGNSA. In nucleotides, the CDR3 is TGTGCCAGCAGCAGACAGGGGCCCTACTACGAGCAGTACTTC. Translated: CASSRQGPYYEQYF.

CDR3 coding DNA: TGTGCCACCTCTCGAGCGGGGGGTCGGTACAATGAGCAGTTCTTC. Its translation: CATSRAGGRYNEQFF. The chain has TRBV7-3 and TRBJ2-1; 9 bases map to TRBD2. The V gene end was trimmed by 10 bases and the J gene end by 4 bases; junction bases not matched to a gene: 11. This CDR3 is built from 15 residues. Germline values: CDR1 SGHTA, CDR2 FQGTGA.

The gene calls are TRBV10-3 and TRBJ1-1, with D tentatively TRBD1 (6 bases). Germline V gene sequence: CDR1 ENHRY, CDR2 SYGVKD. The CDR3 length is 14 residues. Trimming cost V 6 bases and J 0 bases, with 11 bases left between them. This CDR3 reads CAISGTQLNTEAFF. CDR3 sequence (DNA): TGTGCCATCAGCGGGACACAACTGAACACTGAAGCTTTCTTT.

The genes are TRBV2 and TRBJ2-5; 7 bases align to TRBD2. Per germline, CDR1 SNHLY and CDR2 FYNNEI. With 4 bases clipped from V and 5 bases from J, the junction kept 4 bases outside the gene matches. The CDR3 extends over 13 amino acids. In nucleotides, the CDR3 is TGTGCCAGCAGTGTAACTAGCGCGGAGACCCAGTACTTC. Its translation: CASSVTSAETQYF.

On this clone: Because it lacks the conserved phenylalanine or tryptophan at the end, this CDR3 is likely a read error. Because the CDR3's place on the DNA is in doubt, the DNA is left out and the CDR3 is given as listed by TCRdb. The identical CDR3 is also encoded by other nucleotide sequences in the sample. This chain uses TRBV20-1 with TRBJ1-1. CDR1 is DFQATT, CDR2 SNEGSKA, per germline (reference sequence). The CDR3 is 11 residues long, counting both termini. CDR3 residues: CSARERGGAGV.

V and J are TRBV24-1 and TRBJ1-3; no reliable D call. Trimming took 4 bases from V and 0 from J, leaving 15 bases between them. This CDR3 is built from 17 residues. Germline V CDR1 and CDR2: KGHDR, SFDVKD. This chain's CDR3 is CATSEKPAGGSGNTIYF. CDR3 bases: TGTGCCACCAGTGAAAAACCCGCAGGAGGCTCTGGAAACACCATATATTTT.

The genes are TRBV7-2 and TRBJ1-1, with D hard to call. CDR3 length equals 16 residues. The germline V and J ends were trimmed by 1 base and 11 bases, with 23 bases remaining between them. Germline V lookup: CDR1 SGHTA, CDR2 FQGNSA. DNA of the CDR3: TGTGCCAGCAGCTTAGTTGGTTGGCAGGTAATTGGGGAGGCTTTCTTT. This codes for CASSLVGWQVIGEAFF.

This sequence joins TRBV19 and TRBJ1-6; maybe TRBD1 (5 bases). The ends were cut back, 5 bases at V and 10 bases at J, with 15 bases in the middle. Germline loops: CDR1 LNHDA, CDR2 SQIVND (reference sequence). The CDR3 length is 14 residues. The CDR3 bases are TGTGCCAGTAGTTTTGAGAGGGAGGGGTCACCCCTCCACTTT. This gives the protein CASSFEREGSPLHF.

This clone has a handful of counts. This chain connects TRBV29-1 to TRBJ2-7, with 8 positions matching TRBD1. The CDR3 covers 13 residues. Per the germline V gene, CDR1 is SQVTM and CDR2 is ANQGSEA. The ends lost 6 bases at V and 6 bases at J; junction bases unmatched: 10. CDR3 sequence (DNA): TGCAGCGTCAGACAGGGGATCGCGGTCGAGCAGTACTTC. This codes for CSVRQGIAVEQYF.

The chain recombines TRBV5-1 with TRBJ2-1; 16 bases are a match to TRBD2. Germline CDR1 reads SGHRS; CDR2 reads YFSETQ. The trim removed 4 bases at V and 7 bases at J, leaving 11 bases unmatched. The CDR3 contains 18 residues. DNA of the CDR3: TGCGCCAGCAGCCTTACCGGGACTAGCGGGGGGGCGGCAAATGAGCAGTTCTTC. Encoded protein: CASSLTGTSGGAANEQFF. The whole variable domain, remainder taken from reference TRBV5-1 and TRBJ2-1, is KAGVTQTPRYLIKTRGQQVTLSCSPISGHRSVSWYQQTPGQGLQFLFEYFSETQRNKGNFPGRFSGRQFSNSRSEMNVSTLELGDSALYLCASSLTGTSGGAANEQFFGPGTRLTVL.

The chain couples TRBV7-8 to TRBJ1-4; 8 nucleotides line up with TRBD1. V trimming: 5 bases; J trimming: 4 bases; junction bases outside the gene matches: 12. CDR1 and CDR2 (germline): SGHVS, FQNEAQ. This CDR3 has 17 residues. The CDR3 DNA reads as TGTGCCAGCAGCGCAGACAGGGGCCTCCGCGTTAATGAAAAACTGTTTTTT. Protein: CASSADRGLRVNEKLFF.

V is TRBV30 and J is TRBJ1-6; D is unclear. From germline, CDR1 is GTSNPN and CDR2 SVGIG (reference sequence). The CDR3 has 13 residues. Deletions cut 5 bases from V and 0 bases from J, with 5 bases between. The CDR3 protein is CAWVSSYNSPLHF. CDR3 DNA: TGTGCCTGGGTGAGCTCCTATAATTCACCCCTCCACTTT.

This chain uses TRBV2 with TRBJ2-7; 12 positions agree with TRBD1. Trimming at V came to 4 bases and at J to 4 bases, leaving 2 bases not matched to a gene. Germline values: CDR1 SNHLY, CDR2 FYNNEI. The CDR3 contains 14 residues. The CDR3 is CASSVGQGAYEQYF. For the CDR3, the DNA is TGTGCCAGCAGTGTGGGACAGGGGGCTTACGAGCAGTACTTC.

The chain has TRBV7-6 and TRBJ1-6, with D possibly matching TRBD1 (5 bases). The CDR3 sequence is 15 residues long. With 1 base removed from V and 8 bases from J, the gap between germline ends came to 12 bases. Germline loops: CDR1 SGHVS, CDR2 FNYEAQ. CDR3 sequence (DNA): TGTGCCAGCAGCTTAGGGTCGGGACTGGATTCACCCCTCCACTTT. It specifies CASSLGSGLDSPLHF.

Note on this clone: Other DNA sequences of this sample code for an identical CDR3. The chain is built from TRBV5-1 and TRBJ1-2; TRBD1 is a possible D gene (6 bases). The V gene's germline CDR1 is SGHRS and CDR2 YFSETQ. The CDR3 spans 14 residues. The ends were cut back, 2 bases at V and 7 bases at J, with 15 bases in the middle. This CDR3 reads CASSLADRDTGYTF. DNA of the CDR3: TGCGCCAGCAGCTTAGCGGACCGGGACACTGGCTACACCTTC.

A remark on this clone: Other DNA sequences in this sample translate to the same CDR3. The V call is TRBV2, the J call TRBJ1-6; maybe TRBD1 (5 bases). CDR3 size: 14 residues. CDR1 and CDR2 from the germline V gene are SNHLY and FYNNEI. The V end lost 0 bases, the J end lost 6 bases, and 6 bases lay between the germline ends. The CDR3 DNA follows: TGTGCCAGCAGTGAAGCCAGGGTTAATTCACCCCTCCACTTT. This gives the protein CASSEARVNSPLHF.

About this clone: One end of the junction does not line up with germline, which may come from a read error. J is TRBJ2-7 and V is TRBV7-9; D possibly corresponds to TRBD2 (7 bases). The CDR3 sequence is 12 residues long. CDR1 SEHNR and CDR2 FQNEAQ come from the germline V gene (reference sequence). CDR3 nucleotide sequence: TGTGCCAGCAGCTTAGGGGAGGGACAAGGGCACTTC. It codes for CASSLGEGQGHF.